This TCR beta chain was recorded in a study of cytomegalovirus exposure and HLA in healthy donors. Study-wide background: In a previous analysis, 110 million or so unique TCR beta sequences were found from 170 million or so T cells. Findings and caveats of the study: According to a later analysis, most TCR beta chains associated with CMV appeared HLA-restricted.

The germline V gene has CDR1 SNHLY and CDR2 FYNNEI. The CDR3 sequence is 12 residues long. V lost 2 bases, J lost 10 bases, and 9 bases lay in between. About this clone: Antigen: not known.

The PCR contained 60 Vbeta and 13 Jbeta primers. Profiled with immunoSEQ multiplex PCR; TCRdb holds only in-frame clones, not every one. The profile shows 150,000 to 200,000 clones, roughly 76% of them singletons. This rearrangement joins TRBV2 to TRBJ2-1; D not resolved. The receptor's source is a human donor in good health. Sequenced: PBMCs. CDR3 amino acids: CASSEYEREQFF. The DNA for the CDR3 is TGTGCCAGCAGTGAATACGAGCGAGAGCAGTTCTTC.